This T cell receptor beta chain appears in the sequencing data of a study of blood T cell repertoires in COVID-19. From germline, CDR1 is KGHSH and CDR2 LQKENI. The CDR3 is 13 residues long. Trimming removed 0 bases from V and 6 bases from J, with 6 bases in between. Methods used by the authors: From reference gene primer amplification, estimates of nucleated cell counts were derived. Data came from immunoSEQ multiplex PCR; TCRdb stores just in-frame clones and leaves some out. That table is the source of V, J and clone size, and D and trimming were worked out from the DNA. This repertoire shows about 39,000 clones, almost 85% found once; its top ten account for about 9.3%.

Sample: peripheral blood. This sequence originates from a human donor in a cohort sampled during active COVID-19. The rearrangement links TRBV18 to TRBJ2-1; tentative D call: TRBD2 (6 bases). CDR3 DNA: TGTGCCAGCTCACCACCGCGGGGCAATGAGCAGTTCTTC. Translated: CASSPPRGNEQFF.